These T cell receptor beta chains were read from a single sample in a study of graft-versus-host responses after intestinal transplantation. These receptors' antigens are unknown. Method: immunoSEQ multiplex PCR; TCRdb's copy keeps in-frame clones and lacks some. The table records about 130,000 clones, around nine tenths of them present only once. This specimen was unstimulated CD4+ T cells sorted from spleen or lymph node cells, taken before intestinal transplant. The origin of the receptors is a human donor who received an intestinal transplant. The CDR3 runs from the conserved cysteine through the conserved F or W. The order of the fields is clone size, V gene, D gene, J gene, CDR3 DNA, CDR3 protein. D genes are given only for firm matches. Size is omitted from some rows. Given values are once, few, many or a class for expanded clones.

clone size: NA; V gene: TRBV5-4; D gene: NA; J gene: TRBJ2-5; CDR3 DNA: TGTGCCAGCAGCTTGGATCTAGAGGCGAGGAATGCTGAGACCCAGTACTTC; CDR3 protein: CASSLDLEARNAETQYF
clone size: NA; V gene: TRBV7-8; D gene: TRBD1; J gene: TRBJ2-6; CDR3 DNA: TGTGCCAGCAGTTCGGGGACAGGGGCAGCTGGGGCCAACGTCCTGACTTTC; CDR3 protein: CASSSGTGAAGANVLTF
clone size: NA; V gene: TRBV6-1; D gene: TRBD1; J gene: TRBJ2-7; CDR3 DNA: TGTGCCAGCAGTGCGGACAGGGCTTCCTACGAGCAGTACTTC; CDR3 protein: CASSADRASYEQYF
clone size: NA; V gene: TRBV19; D gene: NA; J gene: TRBJ1-1; CDR3 DNA: TGTGCCAGTAGGCAAGGAACAGGGAACACTGAAGCTTTCTTT; CDR3 protein: CASRQGTGNTEAFF
clone size: NA; V gene: TRBV5-4; D gene: NA; J gene: TRBJ2-3; CDR3 DNA: TGTGCCAGCAGCTCGGCGTTTACGCGACCCACAGATACGCAGTATTTT; CDR3 protein: CASSSAFTRPTDTQYF
clone size: NA; V gene: TRBV4-1; D gene: TRBD1; J gene: TRBJ2-7; CDR3 DNA: TGCGCCAGCAGCCACACGTCGGACAGGGGAGGCTCCTACGAGCAGTACTTC; CDR3 protein: CASSHTSDRGGSYEQYF
clone size: NA; V gene: TRBV27; D gene: NA; J gene: TRBJ2-7; CDR3 DNA: TGTGCCAGCAGGAGGGCCGGGCCCCTATACGAGCAGTACTTC; CDR3 protein: CASRRAGPLYEQYF
clone size: NA; V gene: TRBV28; D gene: NA; J gene: TRBJ1-5; CDR3 DNA: TGTGCCAGCAGTTTTTCGGTAATCTCTCAGGGCTACAATCAGCCCCAGCATTTT; CDR3 protein: CASSFSVISQGYNQPQHF
clone size: NA; V gene: TRBV5-1; D gene: NA; J gene: TRBJ1-1; CDR3 DNA: TGCGCCAGCAGCTTGGAACTGATGAACACTGAAGCTTTCTTT; CDR3 protein: CASSLELMNTEAFF
clone size: NA; V gene: TRBV6-6; D gene: TRBD1; J gene: TRBJ1-1; CDR3 DNA: TGTGCCAGCAGCGACAGGGGGATGAACACTGAAGCTTTCTTT; CDR3 protein: CASSDRGMNTEAFF
clone size: once; V gene: TRBV10-3; D gene: TRBD2; J gene: TRBJ2-3; CDR3 DNA: TGTGCCATCAGTGAGTTGCGGGGGGGCACAGATACGCAGTATTTT; CDR3 protein: CAISELRGGTDTQYF
clone size: NA; V gene: TRBV11-3; D gene: TRBD2; J gene: TRBJ2-1; CDR3 DNA: TGTGCCAGCAGGGAGCGGGGGCCGCCGGAGAATGAGCAGTTCTTC; CDR3 protein: CASRERGPPENEQFF
clone size: NA; V gene: TRBV13; D gene: NA; J gene: TRBJ1-3; CDR3 DNA: TGTGCCAGCAGCTTACCTGGGAACACCATATATTTT; CDR3 protein: CASSLPGNTIYF
clone size: NA; V gene: TRBV30; D gene: NA; J gene: TRBJ1-3; CDR3 DNA: TGTGCCTGGAGTTGGGGAGGCGGAAACACCATATATTTT; CDR3 protein: CAWSWGGGNTIYF
clone size: NA; V gene: TRBV5-1; D gene: TRBD2; J gene: TRBJ2-7; CDR3 DNA: TGCGCCAGCAGCTTCGGCGGGGGGGCATACGAGCAGTACTTC; CDR3 protein: CASSFGGGAYEQYF
clone size: NA; V gene: TRBV7-9; D gene: NA; J gene: TRBJ1-3; CDR3 DNA: TGTGCCAGCAGCAAAAACAGAGGGATTACTGGAAACACCATATATTTT; CDR3 protein: CASSKNRGITGNTIYF
clone size: NA; V gene: TRBV7-9; D gene: NA; J gene: TRBJ2-3; CDR3 DNA: TGTGCCAGCAGCTTAGTGTTCGGGACCGCTAGCACAGATACGCAGTATTTT; CDR3 protein: CASSLVFGTASTDTQYF
clone size: NA; V gene: TRBV7-7; D gene: NA; J gene: TRBJ2-5; CDR3 DNA: TGTGCCAGCAGCTTAGGAGGGCCAGGCCTACTTGGGACCCAGTACTTC; CDR3 protein: CASSLGGPGLLGTQYF
clone size: NA; V gene: TRBV7-6; D gene: TRBD1; J gene: TRBJ1-6; CDR3 DNA: TGTGCCAGCAGCTCACCGCCCGGACAGGGGGCGGACTCACCCCTCCACTTT; CDR3 protein: CASSSPPGQGADSPLHF
clone size: once; V gene: TRBV5-4; D gene: NA; J gene: TRBJ1-6; CDR3 DNA: TGTGCCAGCAGCTTGAACAGGGAGGGCAGTTCACCCCTCCACTTT; CDR3 protein: CASSLNREGSSPLHF
clone size: NA; V gene: TRBV6-5; D gene: TRBD1; J gene: TRBJ1-2; CDR3 DNA: TGTGCCAGCAGCGGACAGGGTCAATATGGCTACACCTTC; CDR3 protein: CASSGQGQYGYTF
clone size: NA; V gene: TRBV5-4; D gene: TRBD1; J gene: TRBJ1-1; CDR3 DNA: TGTGCCAGCAGACAAACAGGGGAGGTGGCGAACACTGAAGCTTTCTTT; CDR3 protein: CASRQTGEVANTEAFF
clone size: NA; V gene: TRBV11-1; D gene: TRBD2; J gene: TRBJ2-7; CDR3 DNA: TGTGCCAGCAGCAGGGACTATCTTAACTACGAGCAGTACTTC; CDR3 protein: CASSRDYLNYEQYF
clone size: NA; V gene: TRBV29-1; D gene: NA; J gene: TRBJ2-3; CDR3 DNA: TGCAGCGTTGACCTATACGGATCGCAGTATTTT; CDR3 protein: CSVDLYGSQYF
clone size: NA; V gene: TRBV6-6; D gene: NA; J gene: TRBJ2-1; CDR3 DNA: TGTGCCAGCAGGCCGACCCTACTGGGTGAGCAGTTCTTC; CDR3 protein: CASRPTLLGEQFF
clone size: NA; V gene: TRBV2; D gene: TRBD1; J gene: TRBJ1-1; CDR3 DNA: TGTGCCAGCAAGCGAACAGGGGGCGAGGCTTTCTTT; CDR3 protein: CASKRTGGEAFF
clone size: NA; V gene: TRBV7-9; D gene: TRBD1; J gene: TRBJ1-4; CDR3 DNA: TGTGCCAGCAGCTCCCGGGACAGGAAAGAAAAACTGTTTTTT; CDR3 protein: CASSSRDRKEKLFF
clone size: NA; V gene: TRBV28; D gene: NA; J gene: TRBJ1-4; CDR3 DNA: TGTGCCAGCAGTTTAAGGGAGTTTAATGAAAAACTGTTTTTT; CDR3 protein: CASSLREFNEKLFF
clone size: NA; V gene: TRBV5-1; D gene: TRBD1; J gene: TRBJ1-1; CDR3 DNA: TGCGCCAGCAGCTCGGACAGGGGTAACACTGAAGCTTTCTTT; CDR3 protein: CASSSDRGNTEAFF
clone size: NA; V gene: TRBV2; D gene: NA; J gene: TRBJ1-3; CDR3 DNA: TGTGCCAGCAGTGTAGGGACGGGCTCTGGAAACACCATATATTTT; CDR3 protein: CASSVGTGSGNTIYF
clone size: once; V gene: TRBV29-1; D gene: NA; J gene: TRBJ2-2; CDR3 DNA: TGCAGCGCTACCACCGCGAGGGCGAACACCGGGGAGCTGTTTTTT; CDR3 protein: CSATTARANTGELFF
clone size: NA; V gene: TRBV6-6; D gene: NA; J gene: TRBJ2-1; CDR3 DNA: TGTGCCAGCAGTTTCATAGAAGCGGGTGAGCAGTTCTTC; CDR3 protein: CASSFIEAGEQFF
clone size: once; V gene: TRBV2; D gene: NA; J gene: TRBJ2-3; CDR3 DNA: TGTGCCAGCAGTGAGGGTGCGGGGCCAGATACGCAGTATTTT; CDR3 protein: CASSEGAGPDTQYF
clone size: NA; V gene: TRBV5-8; D gene: NA; J gene: TRBJ1-2; CDR3 DNA: TGTGCCAGCAGCTTGGGGTTCGGGGGAGACTATGGCTACACCTTC; CDR3 protein: CASSLGFGGDYGYTF
clone size: NA; V gene: TRBV6-1; D gene: NA; J gene: TRBJ1-2; CDR3 DNA: TGTGCCAGCTTACATAGCGGCTACACCTTC; CDR3 protein: CASLHSGYTF
clone size: NA; V gene: TRBV18; D gene: TRBD1; J gene: TRBJ1-2; CDR3 DNA: TGTGCCAGCTCACGGCAGGGGGTTAACTATGGCTACACCTTC; CDR3 protein: CASSRQGVNYGYTF
clone size: NA; V gene: TRBV9; D gene: NA; J gene: TRBJ1-6; CDR3 DNA: TGTGCCAGCAGCCCCCGGGGCTTGGTGGCAGGAAATTCACCCCTCCACTTT; CDR3 protein: CASSPRGLVAGNSPLHF
clone size: NA; V gene: TRBV7-9; D gene: NA; J gene: TRBJ1-5; CDR3 DNA: TGTGCCAGGGCAGGGTTCAATCAGCCCCAGCATTTT; CDR3 protein: CARAGFNQPQHF
clone size: NA; V gene: TRBV5-4; D gene: NA; J gene: TRBJ2-5; CDR3 DNA: TGTGCCAGCAGCCTAGTCCCAGAGACCCAGTACTTC; CDR3 protein: CASSLVPETQYF
clone size: NA; V gene: TRBV7-8; D gene: NA; J gene: TRBJ1-5; CDR3 DNA: TGTGCCAGCAGCTCCGAAGGCAGTTGGGGATTTTTTAGCAATCAGCCCCAGCATTTT; CDR3 protein: CASSSEGSWGFFSNQPQHF
clone size: NA; V gene: TRBV27; D gene: TRBD1; J gene: TRBJ2-7; CDR3 DNA: TGTGCCAGCAGTCGGTGGACAGGGGCGGACGAGCAGTACTTC; CDR3 protein: CASSRWTGADEQYF
clone size: NA; V gene: TRBV6-1; D gene: NA; J gene: TRBJ2-1; CDR3 DNA: TGTGCCAGCAGTGCTGGACTGATCAATGAGCAGTTCTTC; CDR3 protein: CASSAGLINEQFF
clone size: NA; V gene: TRBV9; D gene: TRBD1; J gene: TRBJ1-5; CDR3 DNA: TGTGCCAGCAGCGTAGGGGGACAGAATCAGCCCCAGCATTTT; CDR3 protein: CASSVGGQNQPQHF
clone size: NA; V gene: TRBV30; D gene: NA; J gene: TRBJ1-3; CDR3 DNA: TGTGCCTGGAATGGTCTAGCTGGAAACACCATATATTTT; CDR3 protein: CAWNGLAGNTIYF
clone size: NA; V gene: TRBV5-5; D gene: NA; J gene: TRBJ2-2; CDR3 DNA: TGTGCCAGCAGCTTGGGTCCCAGGGGGGGATCCGGGGAGCTGTTTTTT; CDR3 protein: CASSLGPRGGSGELFF
clone size: once; V gene: TRBV6-6; D gene: TRBD1; J gene: TRBJ1-2; CDR3 DNA: TGTGCCAGCAGTTTCCCACCGGGACAGGGGGCCTCGGGCTACACCTTC; CDR3 protein: CASSFPPGQGASGYTF
clone size: once; V gene: TRBV7-8; D gene: NA; J gene: TRBJ2-5; CDR3 DNA: TGTGCCAGCAGCCTGATTAATGGACGGATTCAAGAGACCCAGTACTTC; CDR3 protein: CASSLINGRIQETQYF
clone size: NA; V gene: TRBV19; D gene: TRBD1; J gene: TRBJ1-1; CDR3 DNA: TGTGCCAGTAGTATAGGCGGCAGGGGGGTTGAAGCTTTCTTT; CDR3 protein: CASSIGGRGVEAFF
clone size: NA; V gene: TRBV29-1; D gene: TRBD2; J gene: TRBJ2-1; CDR3 DNA: TGCAGCACCACGCGGACTAGCGGGGGGGCCGATGAGCAGTTCTTC; CDR3 protein: CSTTRTSGGADEQFF
clone size: NA; V gene: TRBV6-6; D gene: TRBD2; J gene: TRBJ2-3; CDR3 DNA: TGTGCCAGCAGGAACGGGGGGGTATTTCGGACAGATACGCAGTATTTT; CDR3 protein: CASRNGGVFRTDTQYF
clone size: NA; V gene: TRBV27; D gene: NA; J gene: TRBJ2-7; CDR3 DNA: TGTGCCAGCAGTTTATCGGAAGCTAGCGCGACCTACGAGCAGTACTTC; CDR3 protein: CASSLSEASATYEQYF
clone size: few; V gene: TRBV7-9; D gene: TRBD1; J gene: TRBJ2-7; CDR3 DNA: TGTGCCAGCAGCTCTGGGACAGTGGAGTACGAGCAGTACTTC; CDR3 protein: CASSSGTVEYEQYF
clone size: NA; V gene: TRBV21-1; D gene: NA; J gene: TRBJ1-5; CDR3 DNA: TGTGCCAGCAGAAAGGCGGGACAGGGGAATCAGCCCCAGCATTTT; CDR3 protein: CASRKAGQGNQPQHF
clone size: NA; V gene: TRBV10-3; D gene: TRBD1; J gene: TRBJ1-4; CDR3 DNA: TGTGCCACGCGGGACAGGGGAAATGAAAAACTGTTTTTT; CDR3 protein: CATRDRGNEKLFF
clone size: NA; V gene: TRBV25-1; D gene: NA; J gene: TRBJ2-5; CDR3 DNA: TGTGCCAGCAGTGAAGTCGGGCAGGGTAGGACCCAGTACTTC; CDR3 protein: CASSEVGQGRTQYF